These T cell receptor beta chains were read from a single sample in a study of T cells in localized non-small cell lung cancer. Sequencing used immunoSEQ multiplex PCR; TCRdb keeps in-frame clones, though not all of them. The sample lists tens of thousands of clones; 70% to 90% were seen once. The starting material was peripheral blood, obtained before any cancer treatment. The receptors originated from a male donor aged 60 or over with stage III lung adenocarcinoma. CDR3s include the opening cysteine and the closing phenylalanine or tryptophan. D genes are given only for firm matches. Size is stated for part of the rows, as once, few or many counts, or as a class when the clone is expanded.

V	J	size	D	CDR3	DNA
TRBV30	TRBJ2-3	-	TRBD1	CAWSHLRDRGPNTQYF	TGTGCCTGGAGTCACCTCCGGGACAGGGGTCCAAATACGCAGTATTTT
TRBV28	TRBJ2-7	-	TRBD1	CASSLADRDDEQYF	TGTGCCAGCAGTTTAGCGGACAGGGACGACGAGCAGTACTTC
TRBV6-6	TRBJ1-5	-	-	CASSYMGPGPQHF	TGTGCCAGCAGTTATATGGGGCCAGGTCCCCAGCATTTT
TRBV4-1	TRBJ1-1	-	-	CASSQQGTNTEAFF	TGCGCCAGCAGCCAGCAGGGGACAAACACTGAAGCTTTCTTT
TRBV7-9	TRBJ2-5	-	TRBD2	CASSLWGLAGEETQYF	TGTGCCAGCAGCTTGTGGGGACTAGCGGGAGAAGAGACCCAGTACTTC
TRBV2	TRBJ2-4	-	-	CASSSPRNEYF	TGTGCCAGCAGTTCCCCCCGAAATGAGTACTTC
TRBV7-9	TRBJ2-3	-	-	CASRSDPTDTQYF	TGTGCCAGCAGGTCTGACCCCACAGATACGCAGTATTTT
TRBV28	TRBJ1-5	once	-	CASSSSTLKRGSDGNQPQHF	TGTGCCAGCAGTTCATCGACCCTTAAAAGGGGCTCGGACGGGAATCAGCCCCAGCATTTT
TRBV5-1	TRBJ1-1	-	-	CASSLGGTLGTEAFF	TGCGCCAGCAGCTTGGGGGGCACGCTGGGCACTGAAGCTTTCTTT
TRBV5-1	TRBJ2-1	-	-	CASSLGSETNEQFF	TGCGCCAGCAGCTTGGGTTCTGAAACCAATGAGCAGTTCTTC
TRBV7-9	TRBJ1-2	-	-	CASSLETTVHGYTF	TGTGCCAGCAGCTTAGAGACGACAGTCCATGGCTACACCTTC
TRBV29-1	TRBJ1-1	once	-	CSVVFLSRFGTEAFF	TGCAGCGTTGTCTTCCTTAGTCGGTTCGGTACTGAAGCTTTCTTT
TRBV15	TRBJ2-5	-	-	CATSRGQGQETQYF	TGTGCCACCAGCAGAGGCCAGGGACAAGAGACCCAGTACTTC
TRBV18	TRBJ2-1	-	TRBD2	CASSPRGWSGRADYNEQFF	TGTGCCAGCTCACCACGAGGATGGAGCGGGAGGGCCGATTACAATGAGCAGTTCTTC
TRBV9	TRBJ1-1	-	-	CASSVVEGEAFF	TGTGCCAGCAGCGTAGTTGAGGGGGAAGCTTTCTTT
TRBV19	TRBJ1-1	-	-	CASTQPDRTEAFF	TGTGCCAGTACTCAGCCTGATAGGACTGAAGCTTTCTTT
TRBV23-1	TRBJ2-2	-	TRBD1	CASLFIRGIHTGELFF	TGCGCCAGCCTATTCATCAGGGGGATACACACCGGGGAGCTGTTTTTT
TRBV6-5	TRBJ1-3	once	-	CASSYGGAGGNTIYF	TGTGCCAGCAGTTACGGGGGGGCTGGAGGAAACACCATATATTTT
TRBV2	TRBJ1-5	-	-	CASLRGRGDREPQHF	TGTGCCAGCCTACGAGGCAGGGGCGACCGGGAGCCCCAGCATTTT
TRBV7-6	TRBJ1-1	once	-	CASRSTDTEAFF	TGTGCCAGCCGTTCGACAGACACTGAAGCTTTCTTT
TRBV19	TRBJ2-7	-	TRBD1	CASSVPGTATEQYF	TGTGCCAGTAGTGTTCCCGGGACAGCTACCGAGCAGTACTTC
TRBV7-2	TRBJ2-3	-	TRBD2	CASSFTSGGYTDTQYF	TGTGCCAGCAGCTTTACTAGCGGGGGATACACAGATACGCAGTATTTT
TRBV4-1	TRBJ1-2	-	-	CASSQDGNWRGYTF	TGCGCCAGCAGCCAAGATGGTAACTGGCGCGGCTACACCTTC
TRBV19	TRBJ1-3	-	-	CASDNLGSGNTIYF	TGTGCCAGTGACAATTTGGGATCTGGAAACACCATATATTTT
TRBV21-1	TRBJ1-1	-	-	CASSKQGPTEAFF	TGTGCCAGCAGCAAACAGGGGCCCACTGAAGCTTTCTTT
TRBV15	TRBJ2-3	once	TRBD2	CATSNSGRRTDTQYF	TGTGCCACCAGCAATAGCGGGAGGCGAACAGATACGCAGTATTTT
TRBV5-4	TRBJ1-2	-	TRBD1	CASSQDRGGYGYTF	TGTGCCAGCAGCCAAGACAGGGGAGGCTATGGCTACACCTTC
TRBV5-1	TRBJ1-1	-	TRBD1	CASSAAGTENTEAFF	TGCGCCAGCAGCGCCGCCGGGACAGAGAACACTGAAGCTTTCTTT
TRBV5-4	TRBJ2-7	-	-	CASSSGGHPAYEQYF	TGTGCCAGCAGCTCGGGTGGGCACCCAGCCTACGAGCAGTACTTC
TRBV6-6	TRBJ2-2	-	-	CASSYRPPANTGELFF	TGTGCCAGCAGTTACCGACCCCCCGCGAACACCGGGGAGCTGTTTTTT
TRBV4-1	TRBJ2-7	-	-	CASSQPQGSSPKQYF	TGCGCCAGCAGCCAACCTCAGGGGAGTTCTCCCAAGCAGTACTTC
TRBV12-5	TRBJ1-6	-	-	CASGLVGNSPLHF	TGTGCTAGTGGTTTAGTGGGCAATTCACCCCTCCACTTT
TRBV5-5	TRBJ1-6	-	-	CASSHGQLSGGWSPLHF	TGTGCCAGCAGCCATGGACAACTCTCCGGGGGTTGGTCACCCCTCCACTTT
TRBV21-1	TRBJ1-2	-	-	CASVRGARSGYTF	TGTGCCAGCGTGCGGGGGGCTAGATCGGGCTACACCTTC
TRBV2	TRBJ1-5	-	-	CASSEFLEGNQPQHF	TGTGCCAGCAGTGAGTTCCTAGAAGGCAATCAGCCCCAGCATTTT
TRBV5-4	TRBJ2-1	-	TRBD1	CASSLGDRAYNEQFF	TGTGCCAGCAGCCTCGGGGACAGGGCCTACAATGAGCAGTTCTTC
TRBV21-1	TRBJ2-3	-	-	CASSNGPTHTQYF	TGTGCCAGCAGCAACGGGCCAACGCATACGCAGTATTTT
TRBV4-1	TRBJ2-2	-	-	CASSESGAANTGELFF	TGCGCCAGCAGCGAGAGCGGCGCGGCGAACACCGGGGAGCTGTTTTTT
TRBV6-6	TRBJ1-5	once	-	CASKRTGIDSNQPQHF	TGTGCCAGCAAAAGAACAGGGATCGATAGCAATCAGCCCCAGCATTTT
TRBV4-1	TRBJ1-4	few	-	CASSQDAGATNEKLFF	TGCGCCAGCAGCCAAGATGCGGGAGCAACTAATGAAAAACTGTTTTTT
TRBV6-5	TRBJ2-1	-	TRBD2	CASSSLGGGPYNEQFF	TGTGCCAGCAGTTCCTTGGGCGGGGGGCCCTACAATGAGCAGTTCTTC
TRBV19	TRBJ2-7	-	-	CASSMGWGANEQYF	TGTGCCAGTAGTATGGGGTGGGGGGCCAACGAGCAGTACTTC
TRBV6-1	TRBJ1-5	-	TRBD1	CASSPGTGDNQPQHF	TGTGCCAGCAGTCCCGGGACAGGGGACAATCAGCCCCAGCATTTT
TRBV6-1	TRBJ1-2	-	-	CASSVSGTDYGYTF	TGTGCCAGCAGTGTTTCAGGGACGGACTATGGCTACACCTTC
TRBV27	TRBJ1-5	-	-	CASSTSAGYSNQPQHF	TGTGCCAGCAGTACCTCCGCGGGGTATAGCAATCAGCCCCAGCATTTT
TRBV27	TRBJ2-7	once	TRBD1	CASSLEGQGAHEQYF	TGTGCCAGCAGTTTAGAGGGACAGGGGGCCCACGAGCAGTACTTC
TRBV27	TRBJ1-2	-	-	CASSSHLARGYTF	TGTGCCAGCAGTTCCCACCTCGCGCGGGGCTACACCTTC
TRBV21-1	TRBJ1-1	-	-	CASNRRGVAFF	TGTGCCAGCAACAGGCGGGGGGTGGCTTTCTTT
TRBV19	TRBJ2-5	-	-	CATSEGGALGETQYF	TGTGCCACCTCAGAGGGGGGGGCTCTGGGAGAGACCCAGTACTTC
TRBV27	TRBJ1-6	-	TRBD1	CASSLSVGTGNSPLHF	TGTGCCAGCAGTTTATCGGTCGGGACAGGGAATTCACCCCTCCACTTT
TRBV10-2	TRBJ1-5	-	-	CASTRELTSNQPQHF	TGCGCCAGCACCAGGGAGCTGACGAGCAATCAGCCCCAGCATTTT
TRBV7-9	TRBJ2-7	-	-	CASSFWTPYEQYF	TGTGCCAGCAGCTTTTGGACACCGTACGAGCAGTACTTC